Following are 32 T cell receptor beta chains from one sample sequenced in a study of graft-versus-host responses after intestinal transplantation. Their specific antigens are unknown. The assay was immunoSEQ multiplex PCR, and TCRdb's table has in-frame clones only and misses some. The repertoire has about 70,000 clones, roughly 90% of them found once; the top ten carry about 4.2%. Sample: unstimulated CD8+ T cells sorted from spleen or lymph node cells, taken before transplant. The source of these receptors is a human donor who was the organ donor for an intestinal transplant.

The chain carries TRBV6-5 and TRBJ2-7; 9 nucleotides match TRBD1. The trim removed 6 bases at V and 0 bases at J, leaving 6 bases unmatched. Germline loops: CDR1 MNHEY, CDR2 SVGAGI. This CDR3 contains 15 residues. The chain's CDR3 is CASSFGTGSSYEQYV. In DNA form, the CDR3 reads TGTGCCAGCAGCTTCGGGACAGGGAGCTCCTACGAGCAGTACGTC.

V is TRBV7-9 and J is TRBJ1-1, with TRBD1 identical over 11 bases. CDR1 and CDR2 from the germline V gene are SEHNR and FQNEAQ (reference sequence). V shed 1 base and J 3 bases; nucleotides not matched to a gene: 10. The CDR3 extends over 18 amino acids. This chain's CDR3 is CASSLVGQGALWDTEAFF. The CDR3 bases are TGTGCCAGCAGCTTAGTCGGACAGGGGGCCTTGTGGGACACTGAAGCTTTCTTT.

The V and J genes are TRBV6-5 and TRBJ1-5; D unresolved. This CDR3 is 14 amino acids long. Per germline, CDR1 MNHEY and CDR2 SVGAGI. CDR3 sequence: CTSPPLCGNQPQHF. The CDR3 bases are TGTACATCCCCCCCCCTTTGTGGCAATCAGCCCCAGCATTTT.

This sequence joins TRBV28 and TRBJ1-1; 8 bases map to TRBD1. This CDR3 has 13 residues. Germline assignment: CDR1 MDHEN and CDR2 SYDVKM. The J segment lost 3 bases and the V segment lost 5 bases, leaving 2 bases of the junction unmatched. The CDR3 nucleotides are TGTGCCAGCAGTCCACAGGGGGACACTGAAGCTTTCTTT. Translation: CASSPQGDTEAFF.

The chain employs TRBV2 and TRBJ1-6; D remains unclear. Germline-derived CDR1 and CDR2 are SNHLY and FYNNEI. Trimming took off 4 bases at V and 9 bases at J, with 13 bases between the two ends. The CDR3 totals 14 residues. CDR3 bases: TGTGCCAGCAGTGGGACTTCGGTGGGTTCACCCCTCCACTTT. Its protein is CASSGTSVGSPLHF.

The rearrangement joins TRBV2 to TRBJ2-1; TRBD1 matches 7 bases. The CDR3 spans 17 residues. The germline V gene encodes CDR1 SNHLY and CDR2 FYNNEI. The trim removed 6 bases at V and 7 bases at J, leaving 18 bases unmatched. The CDR3: CASRDLTGGEQGNEQFF. The DNA of the CDR3 is TGTGCCAGCAGAGACCTGACGGGTGGGGAACAGGGGAATGAGCAGTTCTTC.

The chain links TRBV4-3 to TRBJ1-2; no reliable D call. Germline V gene data show CDR1 as LGHNA and CDR2 as YSLEER. This CDR3 comprises 16 residues. V lost 2 bases, J lost 5 bases, and 18 bases lay in between. CDR3 sequence reads: CASSQIPGPDLYGYTF. CDR3 DNA: TGCGCCAGCAGCCAAATCCCAGGCCCTGACCTATATGGCTACACCTTC.

The chain carries TRBV4-2 and TRBJ2-2; D might be TRBD2 (6 bases). The V end lost 10 bases, the J end lost 3 bases, and 15 bases lay between the germline ends. CDR3 length: 14 amino acids. The germline CDR1 and CDR2 sequences are LGHNA and YNFKEQ. The CDR3 sequence is CATSGRGDTGELFF. CDR3 DNA sequence: TGTGCCACCTCCGGGAGAGGGGACACCGGGGAGCTGTTTTTT.

This rearrangement joins TRBV28 to TRBJ2-2; D possibly corresponds to TRBD2 (6 bases). Germline values: CDR1 MDHEN, CDR2 SYDVKM. The CDR3 has 15 residues. V was shortened by 6 bases and J by 6 bases, with 17 bases between the two germline ends. The CDR3 DNA follows: TGTGCCAGCAGCCTGACCGGGGCGGGATCCGGGGAGCTGTTTTTT. This sequence encodes CASSLTGAGSGELFF.

This chain uses TRBV6-5 with TRBJ2-7; the D gene is possibly TRBD2 (6 bases). Germline values: CDR1 MNHEY, CDR2 SVGAGI. The CDR3 consists of 12 residues. The V end was cut by 5 bases, the J end by 7 bases, with 12 bases between. The CDR3 protein is CASSGQRGEQYV. Here the CDR3 DNA reads TGTGCCAGCAGTGGCCAACGGGGGGAGCAGTACGTC.

The chain links TRBV6-6 to TRBJ2-1; 8 bases match TRBD1. The V gene end was trimmed by 6 bases and the J gene end by 7 bases; junction bases not matched to a gene: 8. CDR3 length: 14 amino acids. Germline-derived CDR1 and CDR2 are MNHNY and SVGAGI (reference sequence). CDR3 DNA: TGTGCCAGCAGCTCCAGGGGGCGGGGAAATGAGCAGTTCTTC. This translates into CASSSRGRGNEQFF.

The V and J genes are TRBV27 and TRBJ2-1, with a possible D match to TRBD1 (6 bases). Germline lookup yields CDR1 MNHEY and CDR2 SMNVEV (reference sequence). V was shortened by 2 bases and J by 9 bases, with 17 bases between the two germline ends. This CDR3 is built from 15 residues. The chain's CDR3 is CASSLLQGWDGEQFF. For the CDR3, the DNA is TGTGCCAGCAGTTTACTACAGGGCTGGGACGGTGAGCAGTTCTTC.

The chain uses TRBV27 and TRBJ1-1, with TRBD1 identical over 9 bases. This CDR3 spans 14 amino acids. Germline values: CDR1 MNHEY, CDR2 SMNVEV (reference sequence). Trimming removed 7 bases from V and 1 base from J; junction bases left unmatched: 4. CDR3 DNA sequence: TGTGCCAGCACCCCGGGACAGGGGAACACTGAAGCTTTCTTT. It encodes CASTPGQGNTEAFF.

This clone is a singleton in its sample. J is TRBJ1-5 and V is TRBV5-6; D remains unclear. This CDR3 is built from 17 residues. The ends were cut back, 4 bases at V and 3 bases at J, with 20 bases in the middle. Looked up from germline, CDR1 is SGHDT and CDR2 is YYEEEE. The CDR3 DNA follows: TGTGCCAGCAGCGTGGCCCTGTCCGGACTGTACAATCAGCCCCAGCATTTT. Protein product: CASSVALSGLYNQPQHF.

The chain combines TRBV10-3 with TRBJ1-2; D ambiguous. This CDR3 contains 16 residues. The V gene's germline CDR1 is ENHRY and CDR2 SYGVKD. Trimming cost V 4 bases and J 0 bases, with 15 bases left between them. The CDR3 nucleotides are TGTGCCATCAGTGCTAGATTCGACGGGGCTAACTATGGCTACACCTTC. This translates into CAISARFDGANYGYTF.

Of note for this clone: Germline and junction disagree at one end, which may indicate a read error. The chain joins TRBV2 to TRBJ1-2; D may be TRBD1 (6 bases). This CDR3 comprises 15 residues. CDR1 and CDR2 from the germline V gene are SNHLY and FYNNEI. The CDR3 nucleotides are TGTGCCAGCAGTGAAAGGGGGGGCCCCTCGTATGGGTACACCTTC. Its translation is CASSERGGPSYGYTF.

The rearrangement links TRBV30 to TRBJ1-2; D remains ambiguous. V shed 0 bases and J shed 4 bases, with 6 bases lying between them. Germline V gives CDR1 GTSNPN, CDR2 SVGIG (reference sequence). The CDR3 covers 12 residues. The CDR3 region has the DNA TGTGCCTGGAGTGTACAACCCTATGGCTACACCTTC. Protein sequence: CAWSVQPYGYTF.

The chain joins TRBV14 to TRBJ2-4; D may be TRBD2 (6 bases). V lost 4 bases to trimming and J lost 6 bases, with 10 bases between them. Germline CDR1 is SGHDN and CDR2 is FVKESK. The CDR3 loop spans 13 amino acids. In DNA, the CDR3 is TGTGCCAGCAGCCTGGGACTGGCAAACATTCAGTACTTC. Its translation: CASSLGLANIQYF.

The chain employs TRBV15 and TRBJ2-5; 8 bases align to TRBD1. The CDR3 length is 19 residues. J gave up 4 bases and V 0 bases, and 16 bases lay outside the gene matches. Germline CDR1 LNHNV, CDR2 YYDKDF (reference sequence). The CDR3 nucleotides are TGTGCCACCAGCAGAGATGCGGTTCCGACAGGGGAAACGGGAGAGACCCAGTACTTC. Its protein is CATSRDAVPTGETGETQYF.

The chain has TRBV5-1 and TRBJ2-5, with 9 bases lining up with TRBD2. With V trimmed by 3 bases and J by 2 bases, 8 bases remained unmatched. Germline values: CDR1 SGHRS, CDR2 YFSETQ. The CDR3 is 16 amino acids. Here the CDR3 DNA reads TGCGCCAGCAGCTCCAGCGGGGGGACTTATCAAGAGACCCAGTACTTC. It translates to CASSSSGGTYQETQYF.

This sequence joins TRBV6-5 and TRBJ2-2, with 7 bases matching TRBD1. Per germline, CDR1 MNHEY and CDR2 SVGAGI. V dropped 2 bases and J dropped 5; count of bases not matched to a gene: 8. The CDR3 is 16 residues long. In DNA, the CDR3 is TGTGCCAGCAGTTACGCTGGGACAGTGAGTACCGGGGAGCTGTTTTTT. Its translation: CASSYAGTVSTGELFF.

The chain has TRBV28 and TRBJ2-7; D may be TRBD2 (6 bases). Germline V gene data show CDR1 as MDHEN and CDR2 as SYDVKM. CDR3 length: 13 residues. Trimming removed 5 bases at V and 2 bases at J, with 10 bases between. The CDR3 region is CASSPRETYEQYV. In DNA form, the CDR3 reads TGTGCCAGCAGTCCCCGGGAGACCTACGAGCAGTACGTC.

The gene calls are TRBV18 and TRBJ1-1; TRBD1 might be the D (6 bases). The CDR3 runs to 19 residues. Trimming removed 6 bases from V and 0 bases from J, with 26 bases in between. From germline, CDR1 is KGHSH and CDR2 LQKENI. CDR3 in DNA: TGTGCCAGCTCCCGACGCACAGGGCGGCCCACCCTATTGAACACTGAAGCTTTCTTT. Amino acid sequence: CASSRRTGRPTLLNTEAFF.

The chain combines TRBV4-3 with TRBJ2-1, with a possible D match to TRBD2 (7 bases). Germline-derived CDR1 and CDR2 are LGHNA and YSLEER. The CDR3 sequence is 16 residues long. V shed 1 base and J shed 6 bases, with 16 bases lying between them. The CDR3 spells CASSQGWRGPLNEQFF. CDR3 sequence (DNA): TGCGCCAGCAGCCAAGGCTGGCGGGGGCCTCTCAATGAGCAGTTCTTC.

The V call is TRBV2, the J call TRBJ2-3; TRBD2 might be the D (6 bases). Germline loops: CDR1 SNHLY, CDR2 FYNNEI. The CDR3 totals 15 residues. V dropped 7 bases and J dropped 4 bases, with 18 bases sitting between them. As DNA, the CDR3 is TGTGCCAGCATGGCGGGGAGCGGCGGCTCAGATACGCAGTATTTT. It is translated as CASMAGSGGSDTQYF.

V and J are TRBV5-1 and TRBJ2-5, with TRBD2 identical over 12 bases. The V gene's germline CDR1 is SGHRS and CDR2 YFSETQ. Trimming removed 0 bases from V and 2 bases from J; junction bases left unmatched: 8. This CDR3 is 18 amino acids long. The chain's CDR3 is CASSLELASGGDQETQYF. CDR3 nucleotides: TGCGCCAGCAGCTTGGAGCTGGCTAGCGGGGGGGATCAAGAGACCCAGTACTTC. The whole variable domain, remainder taken from reference TRBV5-1 and TRBJ2-5, is KAGVTQTPRYLIKTRGQQVTLSCSPISGHRSVSWYQQTPGQGLQFLFEYFSETQRNKGNFPGRFSGRQFSNSRSEMNVSTLELGDSALYLCASSLELASGGDQETQYFGPGTRLLVL.

The chain employs TRBV2 and TRBJ2-1; maybe TRBD2 (5 bases). CDR1 and CDR2 (germline): SNHLY, FYNNEI. The CDR3 is 15 amino acids. Trimming removed 6 bases from V and 5 bases from J, with 17 bases in between. The CDR3 sequence: CASSETKQPHNEQFF. CDR3 bases: TGTGCCAGCAGCGAGACTAAGCAGCCCCACAATGAGCAGTTCTTC.

This chain joins TRBV9 and TRBJ2-1; 11 bases fit TRBD1. The CDR3 is 15 amino acids. From germline, CDR1 is SGDLS and CDR2 YYNGEE. Losses at the gene ends were 3 bases for V and 9 bases for J; bases not matched to a gene: 8. In DNA, the CDR3 is TGTGCCAGCAGCGCCCGGGACAGGGGGATTGGTGAGCAGTTCTTC. It is translated as CASSARDRGIGEQFF. The full variable domain, rest sourced from reference TRBV9 and TRBJ2-1, is DSGVTQTPKHLITATGQRVTLRCSPRSGDLSVYWYQQSLDQGLQFLIQYYNGEERAKGNILERFSAQQFPDLHSELNLSSLELGDSALYFCASSARDRGIGEQFFGPGTRLTVL.

The chain combines TRBV7-3 with TRBJ2-2; 10 bases fit TRBD2. V lost 1 base, J lost 6 bases, and 5 bases stayed unmatched. The CDR3 is 16 amino acids. Germline CDR1 reads SGHTA; CDR2 reads FQGTGA. The CDR3 region has the DNA TGTGCCAGCAGCTTAATGGCTAGCGGGGGCCCCGGGGAGCTGTTTTTT. Encoded protein: CASSLMASGGPGELFF. Full variable domain (remainder filled in from reference TRBV7-3 and TRBJ2-2): GAGVSQTPSNKVTEKGKYVELRCDPISGHTALYWYRQSLGQGPEFLIYFQGTGAADDSGLPNDRFFAVRPEGSVSTLKIQRTERGDSAVYLCASSLMASGGPGELFFGEGSRLTVL.

The V and J genes are TRBV12-5 and TRBJ1-4; no clear D gene. V lost 2 bases and J lost 3, with 13 bases in between. Germline values: CDR1 LGHNT, CDR2 FRNRAP. The length of the CDR3 is 16 residues. The CDR3 DNA is TGTGCTAGTGGTTTGCGCGAGCGGCGGGCTAATGAAAAACTGTTTTTT. It yields the protein CASGLRERRANEKLFF.

The J gene is TRBJ1-1, the V gene TRBV14; a possible D gene is TRBD1 (5 bases). Trimming left V 0 bases short and J 5 bases short, with 10 bases between. CDR1 and CDR2 (germline): SGHDN, FVKESK. The CDR3 runs 14 residues. CDR3 sequence (DNA): TGTGCCAGCAGCCAAGAGCAGGGTCCAACTGAAGCTTTCTTT. It yields the protein CASSQEQGPTEAFF. The full variable domain, rest sourced from reference TRBV14 and TRBJ1-1, is EAGVTQFPSHSVIEKGQTVTLRCDPISGHDNLYWYRRVMGKEIKFLLHFVKESKQDESGMPNNRFLAERTGGTYSTLKVQPAELEDSGVYFCASSQEQGPTEAFFGQGTRLTVV.

The chain carries TRBV19 and TRBJ1-1, with 10 bases fitting TRBD1. Germline V CDR1 and CDR2: LNHDA, SQIVND (reference sequence). The CDR3 length is 12 residues. The CDR3 protein is CAAGQGIAEAFF. CDR3 nucleotides: TGTGCTGCGGGACAGGGGATCGCTGAAGCTTTCTTT.